This T cell receptor (beta chain) derives from a study of T cell changes during pregnancy in multiple sclerosis. V lost 4 bases, J lost 4 bases, and 1 base stayed unmatched. The CDR3 spans 15 residues. The V gene's germline CDR1 is SEHNR and CDR2 FQNEAQ (reference sequence). Profiled with immunoSEQ multiplex PCR; TCRdb holds only in-frame clones, not every one. The table lists about 32,000 clones, 89% of them singletons. This chain uses TRBV7-9 with TRBJ2-1; the match to TRBD2 covers 13 bases. The sequencing used CD8+ T cells from peripheral blood mononuclear cells, collected in the second trimester of pregnancy. This sequence was found in a female donor with multiple sclerosis, enrolled in a pregnancy study. For the CDR3, the DNA is TGTGCCAGCAGCTCGGGACTAGCGGGATACAATGAGCAGTTCTTC. Amino acid sequence: CASSSGLAGYNEQFF.